The 27 T cell receptor beta chains reported below all come from one sample, sequenced in a study of T cell responses to AZD1222 COVID-19 vaccine. Libraries were prepared by immunoSEQ multiplex PCR; TCRdb keeps only in-frame clonotypes and omits some of them. The repertoire holds about 110,000 clones, with approximately 90% as singletons. Sequences were derived from peripheral blood, sampled 28 days after the second AZD1222 dose. All receptors come from an adult who received the AZD1222 COVID-19 vaccine.

The chain links TRBV5-6 to TRBJ2-7, with 7 bases matching TRBD1. CDR3 length: 14 residues. Germline values: CDR1 SGHDT, CDR2 YYEEEE. The V and J ends lost 4 bases and 4 bases, in that order; junction bases with no gene match: 8. CDR3 amino acids: CASSPYRGSYEQYF. DNA of the CDR3: TGTGCCAGCAGCCCTTACAGGGGCTCTTACGAGCAGTACTTC.

This clone was seen a single time. V and J are TRBV2 and TRBJ2-7; D remains ambiguous. V was pared by 6 bases and J by 3 bases, with 12 bases between. The CDR3 is 13 amino acids. Germline V lookup: CDR1 SNHLY, CDR2 FYNNEI. The CDR3 bases are TGTGCCAGCAGGGGCAGTTGGGACTACGAGCAGTACTTC. Its protein is CASRGSWDYEQYF.

About this clone itself: The junction shows a germline mismatch at one end, possibly a read error. The rearrangement links TRBV7-2 to TRBJ2-1, with TRBD2 matching over 7 bases. The germline gives CDR1 SGHTA, CDR2 FQGNSA. The CDR3 is 17 amino acids. CDR3 nucleotide sequence: TGTGCCAGCAGCTCCCCTCGACTAGCAGCCTCCAACAATGAGCAGTTCTTC. Amino acids: CASSSPRLAASNNEQFF.

V is TRBV12-5 and J is TRBJ1-5; 7 nucleotides line up with TRBD1. CDR1 LGHNT and CDR2 FRNRAP come from the germline V gene. J gave up 7 bases and V 3 bases, and 6 bases lay outside the gene matches. This CDR3 contains 14 residues. The CDR3 DNA is TGTGCTAGTGGTTTACAAGGGGGCGGGCAGCCCCAGCATTTT. This translates into CASGLQGGGQPQHF. Full variable domain (outside the CDR3, taken from reference TRBV12-5 and TRBJ1-5): DARVTQTPRHKVTEMGQEVTMRCQPILGHNTVFWYRQTMMQGLELLAYFRNRAPLDDSGMPKDRFSAEMPDATLATLKIQPSEPRDSAVYFCASGLQGGGQPQHFGDGTRLSIL.

The rearrangement joins TRBV28 to TRBJ2-3, with 7 bases identical to TRBD2. Germline V lookup: CDR1 MDHEN, CDR2 SYDVKM. CDR3 length: 17 amino acids. The V and J ends lost 4 bases and 3 bases, in that order; junction bases with no gene match: 13. The CDR3 coding sequence is TGTGCCAGCAGTTACGACATTGGACTAGTGGGGACAGATACGCAGTATTTT. Amino acid sequence: CASSYDIGLVGTDTQYF.

This rearrangement joins TRBV4-3 to TRBJ2-2; maybe TRBD2 (6 bases). CDR3 size: 14 residues. Per the germline V gene, CDR1 is LGHNA and CDR2 is YSLEER. V dropped 0 bases and J dropped 5 bases, with 7 bases sitting between them. In DNA, the CDR3 is TGCGCCAGCAGCCAAGAGGCGGGAACCGGGGAGCTGTTTTTT. It translates to CASSQEAGTGELFF.

The rearrangement links TRBV5-4 to TRBJ1-1; maybe TRBD1 (5 bases). Between the trimmed V and J ends, which lost 2 bases and 10 bases, there was a span of 12 bases. Germline CDR1 is SGHNT and CDR2 is YYREEE (reference sequence). The CDR3 is 12 amino acids. This CDR3 is CASSFGGTRAFF. For the CDR3, the DNA is TGTGCCAGCAGCTTCGGCGGGACCCGAGCTTTCTTT.

In this sample, this clone turned up once. V is TRBV7-6 and J is TRBJ1-1; a possible D gene is TRBD1 (5 bases). The V end was cut by 5 bases, the J end by 4 bases, with 23 bases between. This CDR3 has 17 residues. Germline-derived CDR1 and CDR2 are SGHVS and FNYEAQ. This chain's CDR3 is CASSNSPGRGQGTEAFF. The DNA for the CDR3 is TGTGCCAGCAGCAACTCCCCTGGGAGAGGGCAGGGCACTGAAGCTTTCTTT.

The chain recombines TRBV5-4 with TRBJ2-7; 9 nucleotides align to TRBD1. V lost 2 bases, J lost 5 bases, and 5 bases stayed unmatched. The CDR3 loop spans 14 amino acids. The germline CDR1 and CDR2 sequences are SGHNT and YYREEE (reference sequence). The CDR3 loop is CASSFGTGPHEQYF. CDR3 sequence (DNA): TGTGCCAGCAGCTTTGGGACAGGGCCCCACGAGCAGTACTTC.

V and J are TRBV27 and TRBJ1-2; weak D call: TRBD1 (5 bases). Per germline, CDR1 MNHEY and CDR2 SMNVEV (reference sequence). The CDR3 consists of 15 residues. Trimming stripped 3 bases from V and 3 bases from J, with 14 bases between. The CDR3 nucleotides read TGTGCCAGCAGTTTCTATCAGGGCGGAGACTATGGCTACACCTTC. It is translated as CASSFYQGGDYGYTF.

The gene calls are TRBV7-9 and TRBJ1-2, with a tentative D call TRBD1 (5 bases). The CDR3 length is 14 residues. Looked up from germline, CDR1 is SEHNR and CDR2 is FQNEAQ (reference sequence). The V end was cut by 4 bases, the J end by 4 bases, with 13 bases between. This chain's CDR3 is CASSSSQGLYGYTF. For the CDR3, the DNA is TGTGCCAGCAGCTCGTCCCAGGGCCTCTATGGCTACACCTTC.

The chain uses TRBV28 and TRBJ2-3; 15 bases agree with TRBD2. This CDR3 is built from 17 residues. Per the germline V gene, CDR1 is MDHEN and CDR2 is SYDVKM. With 5 bases clipped from V and 0 bases from J, the junction kept 3 bases outside the gene matches. The CDR3 spells CASSPGTSGGSTDTQYF. CDR3 nucleotide sequence: TGTGCCAGCAGTCCCGGGACTAGCGGGGGGAGCACAGATACGCAGTATTTT. Full variable domain (rest looked up from reference TRBV28 and TRBJ2-3): DVKVTQSSRYLVKRTGEKVFLECVQDMDHENMFWYRQDPGLGLRLIYFSYDVKMKEKGDIPEGYSVSREKKERFSLILESASTNQTSMYLCASSPGTSGGSTDTQYFGPGTRLTVL.

The CDR3 DNA is TGCGCCAGCAGCGCCTCGGGACAGGGGGCAAGATCACCCCTCCACTTT. It is translated as CASSASGQGARSPLHF. This rearrangement joins TRBV5-1 to TRBJ1-6, with TRBD1 identical over 12 bases. The germline CDR1 and CDR2 sequences are SGHRS and YFSETQ. V was pared by 4 bases and J by 10 bases, with 9 bases of the junction left unmatched. CDR3 length equals 16 residues.

The chain combines TRBV7-9 with TRBJ2-3; tentative D call: TRBD1 (6 bases). Germline CDR1 SEHNR, CDR2 FQNEAQ (reference sequence). The CDR3 spans 15 residues. V lost 2 bases and J 4 bases, leaving 13 bases between the germline ends. The CDR3 is CASSLTRGKADTQYF. CDR3 nucleotides: TGTGCCAGCAGCTTAACCAGGGGCAAGGCAGATACGCAGTATTTT. Filled out from reference TRBV7-9 and TRBJ2-3, the complete variable domain reads DTGVSQNPRHKITKRGQNVTFRCDPISEHNRLYWYRQTLGQGPEFLTYFQNEAQLEKSRLLSDRFSAERPKGSFSTLEIQRTEQGDSAMYLCASSLTRGKADTQYFGPGTRLTVL.

This clone has just one count. The rearrangement links TRBV28 to TRBJ1-4; D ambiguous. This CDR3 is 12 amino acids long. Trimming pared 7 bases from V and 8 bases from J, leaving 11 bases between. In germline, CDR1 is MDHEN, CDR2 SYDVKM. The chain's CDR3 is CASNLPKEKLFF. CDR3 bases: TGTGCCAGCAACCTACCCAAGGAAAAACTGTTTTTT.

The genes are TRBV30 and TRBJ2-4; no clear D gene. Between the trimmed V and J ends, which lost 0 bases and 0 bases, there was a span of 12 bases. This CDR3 contains 16 residues. From germline, CDR1 is GTSNPN and CDR2 SVGIG (reference sequence). The CDR3 DNA sequence: TGTGCCTGGAGTGTAGGTCAGTGGGTAGCCAAAAACATTCAGTACTTC. It encodes CAWSVGQWVAKNIQYF.

This clone appeared once. V and J are TRBV11-2 and TRBJ2-7; TRBD1 agrees at 10 bases. The CDR3 has 14 amino acids. Losses at the gene ends were 5 bases for V and 2 bases for J; bases not matched to a gene: 3. CDR1 and CDR2 from the germline V gene are SGHAT and FQNNGV. The CDR3 protein is CASSTGTGAYEQYF. As DNA, the CDR3 is TGTGCCAGCAGCACAGGGACAGGGGCCTACGAGCAGTACTTC.

V gene TRBV11-2 combines with J gene TRBJ1-5; D possibly corresponds to TRBD1 (5 bases). This CDR3 is built from 14 residues. Germline CDR1 SGHAT, CDR2 FQNNGV. The ends were cut back, 5 bases at V and 1 base at J, with 9 bases in the middle. The CDR3 loop reads CASSRGASNQPQHF. CDR3 nucleotide sequence: TGTGCCAGCAGCCGTGGGGCGAGCAATCAGCCCCAGCATTTT.

This clone was found a few times. CDR3 nucleotides: TGTGCCAGTAGTAAGGGCCAGGGCGAACGAGAGCAGTTCTTC. It yields the protein CASSKGQGEREQFF. This sequence joins TRBV19 and TRBJ2-1, with a tentative D call TRBD1 (5 bases). Germline values: CDR1 LNHDA, CDR2 SQIVND (reference sequence). The V and J ends lost 4 bases and 10 bases respectively, with 17 bases between them. The CDR3 is made up of 14 amino acids.

The chain uses TRBV10-3 and TRBJ1-1, with unresolved D. The germline CDR1 and CDR2 sequences are ENHRY and SYGVKD. The CDR3 covers 16 residues. Trimming left V 3 bases short and J 4 bases short, with 18 bases between. CDR3 residues: CAISEPLGRTGTEAFF. The CDR3 nucleotides are TGTGCCATCAGTGAACCCTTGGGGAGGACGGGCACTGAAGCTTTCTTT.

This clone was counted a single time. The chain is built from TRBV28 and TRBJ2-3; 13 nucleotides match TRBD2. The CDR3 loop spans 16 amino acids. Germline assignment: CDR1 MDHEN and CDR2 SYDVKM. V dropped 6 bases and J dropped 2; count of bases not matched to a gene: 5. CDR3 sequence reads: CASSLTSGRLTDTQYF. The DNA for the CDR3 is TGTGCCAGCAGCTTGACTAGCGGGAGGCTCACAGATACGCAGTATTTT.

V usage is TRBV19 and J usage is TRBJ1-2; 7 bases match TRBD1. The CDR3 loop spans 15 amino acids. CDR1 is LNHDA and CDR2 is SQIVND in the germline V gene (reference sequence). Germline trimming cut 7 bases from V and 0 bases from J; bases unmatched to any gene: 8. The CDR3 nucleotides read TGTGCCAGTACCTTACTGGACAGGACTAACTATGGCTACACCTTC. It codes for CASTLLDRTNYGYTF.

The chain links TRBV25-1 to TRBJ1-1; D call uncertain. Trimming pared 6 bases from V and 9 bases from J, leaving 11 bases between. CDR3 length: 11 residues. Germline lookup yields CDR1 MGHDK and CDR2 SYGVNS. CDR3 nucleotides: TGTGCCAGCAGCATGGGCAGTCAAGCTTTCTTT. Its translation is CASSMGSQAFF.

The J gene is TRBJ1-1, the V gene TRBV29-1, with D unclear. Germline V gives CDR1 SQVTM, CDR2 ANQGSEA. The V end was cut by 6 bases, the J end by 0 bases, with 17 bases between. CDR3 length: 15 amino acids. This CDR3 is CSVRGSEGLNTEAFF. Here the CDR3 DNA reads TGCAGCGTCCGCGGGTCAGAAGGGTTGAACACTGAAGCTTTCTTT.

The chain uses TRBV6-8 and TRBJ2-7; D gene uncertain. Germline lookup yields CDR1 MNHGY and CDR2 SAAAGT. The CDR3 contains 15 residues. Trimming removed 0 bases at V and 0 bases at J, with 9 bases between. CDR3: CASSYSIGFSYEQYF. The CDR3 nucleotides are TGTGCCAGCAGTTACTCTATCGGCTTCTCCTACGAGCAGTACTTC.

The J gene is TRBJ1-1, the V gene TRBV7-9; 7 positions match TRBD1. From germline, CDR1 is SEHNR and CDR2 FQNEAQ (reference sequence). The junction had 5 bases not matched to a gene; V was cut back by 4 bases and J by 0 bases. CDR3 length equals 15 residues. The CDR3: CASSSTTGLNTEAFF. CDR3 DNA sequence: TGTGCCAGCAGCTCAACGACAGGGTTGAACACTGAAGCTTTCTTT.

This clone was observed a single time. The chain couples TRBV11-3 to TRBJ2-5, with D unclear. Looked up from germline, CDR1 is SGHNT and CDR2 is YENEEA. CDR3 length: 12 residues. The V end lost 5 bases, the J end lost 4 bases, and 8 bases lay between the germline ends. The CDR3 region is CASSQDGETQYF. In DNA, the CDR3 is TGTGCCAGCAGCCAAGACGGAGAGACCCAGTACTTC. Full variable domain (rest looked up from reference TRBV11-3 and TRBJ2-5): EAGVVQSPRYKIIEKKQPVAFWCNPISGHNTLYWYLQNLGQGPELLIRYENEEAVDDSQLPKDRFSAERLKGVDSTLKIQPAELGDSAVYLCASSQDGETQYFGPGTRLLVL.